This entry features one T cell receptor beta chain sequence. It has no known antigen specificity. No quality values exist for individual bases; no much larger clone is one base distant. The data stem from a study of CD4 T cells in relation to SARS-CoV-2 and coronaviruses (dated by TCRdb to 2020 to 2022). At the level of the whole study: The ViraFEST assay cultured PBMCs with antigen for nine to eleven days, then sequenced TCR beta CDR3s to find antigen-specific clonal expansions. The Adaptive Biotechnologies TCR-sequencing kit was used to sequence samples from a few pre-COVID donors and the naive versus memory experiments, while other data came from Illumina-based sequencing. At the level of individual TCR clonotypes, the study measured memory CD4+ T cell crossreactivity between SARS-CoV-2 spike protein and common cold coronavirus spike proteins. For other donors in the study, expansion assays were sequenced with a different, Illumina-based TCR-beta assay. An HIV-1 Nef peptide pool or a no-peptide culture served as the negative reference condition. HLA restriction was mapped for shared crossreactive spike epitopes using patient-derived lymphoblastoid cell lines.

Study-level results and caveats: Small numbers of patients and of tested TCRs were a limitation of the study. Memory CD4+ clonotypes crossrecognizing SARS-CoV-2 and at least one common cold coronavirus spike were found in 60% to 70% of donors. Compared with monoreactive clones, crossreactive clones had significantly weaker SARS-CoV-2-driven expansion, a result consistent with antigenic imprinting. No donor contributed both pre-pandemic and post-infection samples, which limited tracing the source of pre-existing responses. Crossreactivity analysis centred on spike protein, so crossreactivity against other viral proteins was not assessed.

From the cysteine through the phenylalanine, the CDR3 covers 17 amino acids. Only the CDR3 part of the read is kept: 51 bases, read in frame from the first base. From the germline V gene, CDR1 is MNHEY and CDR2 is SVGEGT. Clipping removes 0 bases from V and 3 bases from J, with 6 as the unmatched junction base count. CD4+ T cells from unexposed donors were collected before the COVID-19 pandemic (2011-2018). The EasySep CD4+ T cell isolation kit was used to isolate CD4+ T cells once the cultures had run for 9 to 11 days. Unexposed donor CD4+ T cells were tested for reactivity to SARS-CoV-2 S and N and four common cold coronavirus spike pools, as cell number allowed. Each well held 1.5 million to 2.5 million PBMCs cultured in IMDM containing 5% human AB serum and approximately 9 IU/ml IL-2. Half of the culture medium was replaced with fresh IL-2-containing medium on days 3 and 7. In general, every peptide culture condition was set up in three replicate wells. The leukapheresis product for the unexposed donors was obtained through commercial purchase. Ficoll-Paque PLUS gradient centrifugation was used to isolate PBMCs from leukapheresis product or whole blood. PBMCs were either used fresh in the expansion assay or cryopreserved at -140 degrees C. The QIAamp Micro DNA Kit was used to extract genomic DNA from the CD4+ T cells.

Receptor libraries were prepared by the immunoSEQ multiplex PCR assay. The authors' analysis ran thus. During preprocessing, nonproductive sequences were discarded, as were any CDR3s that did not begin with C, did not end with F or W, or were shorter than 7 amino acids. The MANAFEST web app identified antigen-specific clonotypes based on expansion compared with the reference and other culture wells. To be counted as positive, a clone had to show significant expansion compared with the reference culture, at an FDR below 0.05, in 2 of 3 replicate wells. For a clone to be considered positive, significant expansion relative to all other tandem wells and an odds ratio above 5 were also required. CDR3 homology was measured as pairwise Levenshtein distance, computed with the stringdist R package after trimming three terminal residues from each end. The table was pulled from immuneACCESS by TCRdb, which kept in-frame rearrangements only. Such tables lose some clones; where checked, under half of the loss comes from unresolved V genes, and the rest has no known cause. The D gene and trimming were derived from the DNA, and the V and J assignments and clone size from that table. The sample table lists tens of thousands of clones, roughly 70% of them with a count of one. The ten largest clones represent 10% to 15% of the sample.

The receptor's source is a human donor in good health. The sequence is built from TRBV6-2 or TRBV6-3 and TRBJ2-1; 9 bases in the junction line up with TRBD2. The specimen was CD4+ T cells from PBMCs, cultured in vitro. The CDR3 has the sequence CASSYSPPSGIYNEQFF. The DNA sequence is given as TGTGCCAGCAGTTACTCCCCCCCTAGCGGGATCTACAATGAGCAGTTCTTC.